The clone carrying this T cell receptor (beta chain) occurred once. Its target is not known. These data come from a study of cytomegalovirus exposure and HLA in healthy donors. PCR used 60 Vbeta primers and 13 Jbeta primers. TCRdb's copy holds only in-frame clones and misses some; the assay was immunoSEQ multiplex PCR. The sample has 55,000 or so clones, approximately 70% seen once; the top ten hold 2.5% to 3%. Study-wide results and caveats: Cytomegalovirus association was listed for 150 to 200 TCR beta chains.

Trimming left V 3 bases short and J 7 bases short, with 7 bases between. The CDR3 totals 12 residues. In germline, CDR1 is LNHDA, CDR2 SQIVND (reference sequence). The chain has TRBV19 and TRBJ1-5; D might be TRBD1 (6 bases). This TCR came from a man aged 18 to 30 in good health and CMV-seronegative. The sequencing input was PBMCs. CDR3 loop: CASSIQGQPQHF. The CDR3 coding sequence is TGTGCCAGTAGTATTCAGGGGCAGCCCCAGCATTTT.